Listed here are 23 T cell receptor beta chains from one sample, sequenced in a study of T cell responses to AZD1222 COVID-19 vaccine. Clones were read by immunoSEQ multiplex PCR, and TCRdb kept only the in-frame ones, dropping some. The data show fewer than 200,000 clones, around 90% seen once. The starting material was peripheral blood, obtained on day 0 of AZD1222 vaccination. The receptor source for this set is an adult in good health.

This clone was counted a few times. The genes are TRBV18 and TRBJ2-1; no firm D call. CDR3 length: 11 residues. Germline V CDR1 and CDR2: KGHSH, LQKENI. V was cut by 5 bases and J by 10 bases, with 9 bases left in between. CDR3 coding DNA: TGTGCCAGCTCATCTCGGGCAGAGCAGTTCTTC. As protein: CASSSRAEQFF.

CDR3 sequence reads: CASSLAPLGLAGVLPEQYF. The DNA for the CDR3 is TGTGCCAGCAGCTTAGCGCCCCTAGGACTAGCGGGAGTGCTGCCCGAGCAGTACTTC. The chain is built from TRBV7-2 and TRBJ2-7; 13 bases line up with TRBD2. The germline V gene has CDR1 SGHTA and CDR2 FQGNSA. This CDR3 is 19 amino acids long. With 0 bases clipped from V and 6 bases from J, the junction kept 14 bases outside the gene matches.

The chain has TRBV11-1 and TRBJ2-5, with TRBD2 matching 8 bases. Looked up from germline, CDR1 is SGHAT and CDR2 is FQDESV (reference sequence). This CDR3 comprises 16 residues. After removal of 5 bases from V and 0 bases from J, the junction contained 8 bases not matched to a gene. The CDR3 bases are TGTGCCAGCAGCCAAAGGCGGGGGGTTTACCAAGAGACCCAGTACTTC. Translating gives CASSQRRGVYQETQYF.

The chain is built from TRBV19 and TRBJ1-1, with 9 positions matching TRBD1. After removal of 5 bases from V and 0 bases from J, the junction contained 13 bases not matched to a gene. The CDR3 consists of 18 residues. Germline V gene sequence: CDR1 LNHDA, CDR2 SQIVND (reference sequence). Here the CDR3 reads CASSSVSTGGVMNTEAFF. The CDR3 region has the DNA TGTGCCAGTAGTTCGGTTTCGACAGGGGGAGTTATGAACACTGAAGCTTTCTTT.

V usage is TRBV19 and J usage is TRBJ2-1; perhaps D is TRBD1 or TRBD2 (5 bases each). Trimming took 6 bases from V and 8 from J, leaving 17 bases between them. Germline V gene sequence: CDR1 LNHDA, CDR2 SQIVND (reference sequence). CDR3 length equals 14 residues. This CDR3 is CASSATGLRDEQFF. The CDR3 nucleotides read TGTGCCAGTAGCGCCACGGGGCTTAGGGATGAGCAGTTCTTC.

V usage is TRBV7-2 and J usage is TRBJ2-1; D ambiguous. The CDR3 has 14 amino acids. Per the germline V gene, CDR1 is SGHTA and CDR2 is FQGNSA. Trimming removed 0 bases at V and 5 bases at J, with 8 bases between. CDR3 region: CASSLALAHNEQFF. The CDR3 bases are TGTGCCAGCAGCTTAGCGCTCGCTCACAATGAGCAGTTCTTC.

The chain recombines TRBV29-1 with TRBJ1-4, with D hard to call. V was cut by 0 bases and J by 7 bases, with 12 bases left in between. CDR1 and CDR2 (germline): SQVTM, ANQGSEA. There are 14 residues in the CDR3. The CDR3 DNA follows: TGCAGCGTTGAAGAGACCCCCAACGGTGAAAAACTGTTTTTT. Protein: CSVEETPNGEKLFF.

Here the CDR3 reads CASRTGGQRNTEAFF. The CDR3 DNA reads TGTGCCAGCAGGACAGGGGGCCAGAGGAACACTGAAGCTTTCTTT. The gene calls are TRBV6-5 and TRBJ1-1; 10 bases line up with TRBD1. Germline values: CDR1 MNHEY, CDR2 SVGAGI. The CDR3 runs 15 residues. Unmatched junction bases numbered 5, after V lost 6 bases and J lost 1 base.

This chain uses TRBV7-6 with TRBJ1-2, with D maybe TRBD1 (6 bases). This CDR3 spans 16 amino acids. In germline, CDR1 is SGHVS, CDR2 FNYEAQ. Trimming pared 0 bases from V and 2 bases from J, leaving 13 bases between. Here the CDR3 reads CASSLADDRLNYGYTF. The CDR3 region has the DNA TGTGCCAGCAGCTTAGCGGATGACAGGTTAAACTATGGCTACACCTTC.

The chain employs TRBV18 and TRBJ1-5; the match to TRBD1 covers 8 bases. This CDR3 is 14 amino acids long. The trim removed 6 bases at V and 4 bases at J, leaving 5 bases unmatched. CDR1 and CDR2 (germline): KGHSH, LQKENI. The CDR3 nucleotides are TGTGCCAGCTCTGGGACAGGCGGAAATCAGCCCCAGCATTTT. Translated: CASSGTGGNQPQHF.

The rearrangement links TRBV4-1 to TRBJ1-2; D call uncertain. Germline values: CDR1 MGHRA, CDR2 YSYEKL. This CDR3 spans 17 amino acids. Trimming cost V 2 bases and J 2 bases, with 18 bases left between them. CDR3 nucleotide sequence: TGCGCCAGCAGCCAACTTTTTACCGTAGGTGGGAACTATGGCTACACCTTC. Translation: CASSQLFTVGGNYGYTF.

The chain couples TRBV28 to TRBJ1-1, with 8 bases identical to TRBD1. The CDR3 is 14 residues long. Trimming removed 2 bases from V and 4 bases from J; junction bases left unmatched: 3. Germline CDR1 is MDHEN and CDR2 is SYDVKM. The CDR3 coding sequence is TGTGCCAGCAGTTTAGGTGACAGGGGCACTGAAGCTTTCTTT. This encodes CASSLGDRGTEAFF.

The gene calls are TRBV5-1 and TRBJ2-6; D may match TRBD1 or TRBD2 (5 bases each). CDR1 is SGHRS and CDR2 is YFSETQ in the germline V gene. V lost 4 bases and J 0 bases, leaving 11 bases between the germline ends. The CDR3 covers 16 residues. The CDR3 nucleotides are TGCGCCAGCAGCCCGGGACGGATCTCTGGGGCCAACGTCCTGACTTTC. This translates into CASSPGRISGANVLTF.

CDR3 nucleotide sequence: TGCAGCGTCGCCAGGGGAACCTATGGCTACACCTTC. Encoded protein: CSVARGTYGYTF. V gene TRBV29-1 combines with J gene TRBJ1-2; a possible D gene is TRBD1 (6 bases). This CDR3 is 12 amino acids long. Germline CDR1 reads SQVTM; CDR2 reads ANQGSEA. V was clipped by 6 bases and J by 4 bases, with 12 bases between them.

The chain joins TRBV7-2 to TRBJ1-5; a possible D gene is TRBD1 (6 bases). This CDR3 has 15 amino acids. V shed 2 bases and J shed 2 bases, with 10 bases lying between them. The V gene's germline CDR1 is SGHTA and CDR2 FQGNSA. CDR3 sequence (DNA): TGTGCCAGCAGCTTACAGGGGATAGGCAATCAGCCCCAGCATTTT. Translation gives CASSLQGIGNQPQHF. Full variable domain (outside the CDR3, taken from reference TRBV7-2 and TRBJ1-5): GAGVSQSPSNKVTEKGKDVELRCDPISGHTALYWYRQSLGQGLEFLIYFQGNSAPDKSGLPSDRFSAERTGGSVSTLTIQRTQQEDSAVYLCASSLQGIGNQPQHFGDGTRLSIL.

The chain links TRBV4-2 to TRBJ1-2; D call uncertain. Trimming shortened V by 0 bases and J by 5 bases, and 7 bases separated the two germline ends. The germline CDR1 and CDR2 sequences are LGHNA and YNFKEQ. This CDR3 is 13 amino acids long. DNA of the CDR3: TGTGCCAGCAGCCAAGATCTTTGGTATGGCTACACCTTC. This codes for CASSQDLWYGYTF.

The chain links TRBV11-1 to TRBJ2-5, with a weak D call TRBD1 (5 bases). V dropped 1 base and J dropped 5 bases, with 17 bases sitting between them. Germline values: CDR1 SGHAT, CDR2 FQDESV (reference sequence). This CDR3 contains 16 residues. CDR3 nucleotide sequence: TGTGCCAGCAGCTTAGGCGTCAGGGCGATGGGGGAGACCCAGTACTTC. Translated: CASSLGVRAMGETQYF.

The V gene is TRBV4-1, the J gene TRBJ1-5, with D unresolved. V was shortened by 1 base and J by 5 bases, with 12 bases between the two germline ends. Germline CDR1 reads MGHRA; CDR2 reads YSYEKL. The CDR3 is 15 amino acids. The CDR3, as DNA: TGCGCCAGCAGCCAAGCCAGCGACGGTTATCAGCCCCAGCATTTT. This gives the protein CASSQASDGYQPQHF.

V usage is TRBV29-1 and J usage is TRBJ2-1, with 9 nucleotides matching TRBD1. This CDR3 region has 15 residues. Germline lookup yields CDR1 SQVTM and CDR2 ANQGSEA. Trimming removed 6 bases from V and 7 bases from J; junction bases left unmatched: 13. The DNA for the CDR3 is TGCAGCGTCAGGGGGCATAGACAGGGGGATAATGAGCAGTTCTTC. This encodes CSVRGHRQGDNEQFF.

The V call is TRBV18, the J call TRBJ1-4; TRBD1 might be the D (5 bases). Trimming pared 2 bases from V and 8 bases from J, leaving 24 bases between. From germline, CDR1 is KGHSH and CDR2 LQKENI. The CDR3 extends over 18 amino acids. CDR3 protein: CASSPIGFGGGSPEKLFF. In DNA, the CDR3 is TGTGCCAGCTCACCAATCGGATTTGGGGGAGGTTCGCCCGAAAAACTGTTTTTT.

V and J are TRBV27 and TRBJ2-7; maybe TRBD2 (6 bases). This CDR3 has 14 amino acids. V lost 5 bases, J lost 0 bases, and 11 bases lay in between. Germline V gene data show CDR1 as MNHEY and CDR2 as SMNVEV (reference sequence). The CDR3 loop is CASSRPGDSYEQYF. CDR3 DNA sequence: TGTGCCAGCAGTCGCCCGGGGGACTCCTACGAGCAGTACTTC.

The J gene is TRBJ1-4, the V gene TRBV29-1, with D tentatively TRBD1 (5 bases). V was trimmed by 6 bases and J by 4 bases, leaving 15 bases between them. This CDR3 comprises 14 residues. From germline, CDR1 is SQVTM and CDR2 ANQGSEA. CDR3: CSVGKVGVNEKLFF. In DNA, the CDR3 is TGCAGCGTCGGTAAAGTGGGGGTTAATGAAAAACTGTTTTTT.

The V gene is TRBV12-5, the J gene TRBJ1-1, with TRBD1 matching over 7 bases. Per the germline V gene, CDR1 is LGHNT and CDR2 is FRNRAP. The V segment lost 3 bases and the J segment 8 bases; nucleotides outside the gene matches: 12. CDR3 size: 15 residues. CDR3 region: CASGFSGQVRMEAFF. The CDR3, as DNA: TGTGCTAGTGGTTTTTCCGGACAGGTCAGGATGGAAGCTTTCTTT.